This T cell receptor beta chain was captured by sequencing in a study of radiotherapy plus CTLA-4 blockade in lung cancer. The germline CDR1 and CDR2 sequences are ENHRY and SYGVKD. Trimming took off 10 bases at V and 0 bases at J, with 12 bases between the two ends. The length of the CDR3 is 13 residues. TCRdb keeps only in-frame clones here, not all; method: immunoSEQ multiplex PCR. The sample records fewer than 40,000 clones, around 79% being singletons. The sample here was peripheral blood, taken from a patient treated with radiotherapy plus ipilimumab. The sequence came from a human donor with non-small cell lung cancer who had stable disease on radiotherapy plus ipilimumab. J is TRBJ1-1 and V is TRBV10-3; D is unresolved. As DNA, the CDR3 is TGTGCCACCGGAACGGGGATGAACACTGAAGCTTTCTTT. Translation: CATGTGMNTEAFF.